These 29 T cell receptor beta chains originate from one sample sequenced in a study of OX40 agonist ivuxolimab in advanced cancers. Profiled with immunoSEQ multiplex PCR; TCRdb holds only in-frame clones, not every one. The sample includes under 70,000 clones, 90% to 95% of them seen just once. Material: CD4+ or CD8+ T cells sorted from blood, obtained in a trial of the OX40 agonist ivuxolimab. These receptors came from an adult with an advanced solid tumor such as melanoma, head and neck, liver or kidney cancer.

The chain recombines TRBV10-1 with TRBJ1-1; unclear D gene. The CDR3 is 15 residues long. The V gene's germline CDR1 is WNHNN and CDR2 SYGVQD (reference sequence). V was clipped by 4 bases and J by 1 base, with 13 bases between them. The chain's CDR3 is CASSVGITRNTEAFF. In DNA form, the CDR3 reads TGCGCCAGCAGTGTGGGGATCACGAGGAACACTGAAGCTTTCTTT.

The chain recombines TRBV2 with TRBJ2-3; D might be TRBD2 (7 bases). Per germline, CDR1 SNHLY and CDR2 FYNNEI. The CDR3 runs 14 residues. V lost 4 bases and J lost 2, with 10 bases in between. The CDR3 region has the DNA TGTGCCAGCAGTGTTGCGGGGGCCACAGATACGCAGTATTTT. It codes for CASSVAGATDTQYF. The full variable domain, its missing parts supplied by reference TRBV2 and TRBJ2-3, is EPEVTQTPSHQVTQMGQEVILRCVPISNHLYFYWYRQILGQKVEFLVSFYNNEISEKSEIFDDQFSVERPDGSNFTLKIRSTKLEDSAMYFCASSVAGATDTQYFGPGTRLTVL.

The chain carries TRBV9 and TRBJ2-1, with 9 bases fitting TRBD1. The CDR3 is made up of 20 amino acids. Trimming took 3 bases from V and 0 from J; bases not matched to a gene: 16. Germline V gene data show CDR1 as SGDLS and CDR2 as YYNGEE. The CDR3 sequence is CASSGQGVQGKMNSYNEQFF. CDR3 DNA: TGTGCCAGCAGCGGACAGGGGGTACAGGGGAAAATGAACTCCTACAATGAGCAGTTCTTC.

This clone was recorded once. CDR3 in amino acids: CASSSPSPDPYGYTF. CDR3 nucleotide sequence: TGTGCCAGCAGTTCCCCCTCCCCAGATCCCTATGGCTACACCTTC. The chain employs TRBV27 and TRBJ1-2, with D hard to call. The CDR3 contains 15 residues. Deletions cut 4 bases from V and 4 bases from J, with 16 bases between. Looked up from germline, CDR1 is MNHEY and CDR2 is SMNVEV (reference sequence).

This sequence joins TRBV7-9 and TRBJ1-1; weak D call: TRBD1 (5 bases). Germline V gene sequence: CDR1 SEHNR, CDR2 FQNEAQ (reference sequence). V was shortened by 5 bases and J by 4 bases, with 17 bases between the two germline ends. There are 15 residues in the CDR3. The CDR3 bases are TGTGCCAGCAGCATAGGAGGGGATGGTGTCACTGAAGCTTTCTTT. This encodes CASSIGGDGVTEAFF.

This chain uses TRBV7-9 with TRBJ1-1, with 8 bases lining up with TRBD1. The V segment lost 5 bases and the J segment 4 bases; nucleotides outside the gene matches: 9. The CDR3 extends over 15 amino acids. CDR1 and CDR2 from the germline V gene are SEHNR and FQNEAQ (reference sequence). CDR3 nucleotide sequence: TGTGCCAGCAGCCCAAGATTGACAGGGGTCACTGAAGCTTTCTTT. Translated, it gives CASSPRLTGVTEAFF.

The genes are TRBV10-2 and TRBJ2-3; 9 bases align to TRBD2. There are 16 residues in the CDR3. CDR1 and CDR2 (germline): WSHSY, SAAADI. J lost 6 bases, V lost 3 bases, and 10 bases had no gene match. CDR3 nucleotide sequence: TGCGCCAGCAGTGACCTTGTGATTCTAGCGGGGGATACGCAGTATTTT. Protein: CASSDLVILAGDTQYF.

The chain is built from TRBV11-2 and TRBJ2-3; TRBD2 agrees at 10 bases. CDR1 is SGHAT and CDR2 is FQNNGV in the germline V gene. Losses at the gene ends were 1 base for V and 6 bases for J; bases not matched to a gene: 1. The CDR3 has 14 amino acids. The CDR3 sequence is CASSLGLAGDTQYF. The CDR3 DNA sequence: TGTGCCAGCAGCTTAGGACTAGCGGGTGATACGCAGTATTTT. Full variable domain (missing parts from reference TRBV11-2 and TRBJ2-3): EAGVAQSPRYKIIEKRQSVAFWCNPISGHATLYWYQQILGQGPKLLIQFQNNGVVDDSQLPKDRFSAERLKGVDSTLKIQPAKLEDSAVYLCASSLGLAGDTQYFGPGTRLTVL.

This clone was recorded once. The J gene is TRBJ2-5, the V gene TRBV7-2, with no clear D. Trimming left V 3 bases short and J 5 bases short, with 7 bases between. CDR3 length: 12 amino acids. Germline values: CDR1 SGHTA, CDR2 FQGNSA. The CDR3 region is CASSFSGETQYF. For the CDR3, the DNA is TGTGCCAGCAGCTTCTCCGGGGAGACCCAGTACTTC.

CDR3 residues: CASSATGFQETQYF. In nucleotides, the CDR3 is TGTGCCAGCAGCGCGACCGGGTTCCAAGAGACCCAGTACTTC. The chain couples TRBV7-9 to TRBJ2-5, with unresolved D. Trimming took off 5 bases at V and 1 base at J, with 11 bases between the two ends. The CDR3 contains 14 residues. Germline V gene data show CDR1 as SEHNR and CDR2 as FQNEAQ (reference sequence).

The V and J genes are TRBV9 and TRBJ2-7; 10 bases align to TRBD2. The V segment lost 1 base and the J segment 2 bases; nucleotides outside the gene matches: 3. CDR1 is SGDLS, CDR2 YYNGEE, per germline. The CDR3 length is 15 residues. The CDR3 DNA reads TGTGCCAGCAGCGTATATAGCGGGGGGACCTACGAGCAGTACTTC. Translated: CASSVYSGGTYEQYF.

The V gene is TRBV4-1, the J gene TRBJ2-1; TRBD1 agrees at 9 bases. With V trimmed by 6 bases and J by 4 bases, 10 bases remained unmatched. The CDR3 is 16 residues long. CDR1 is MGHRA and CDR2 is YSYEKL in the germline V gene. CDR3: CASSQNTGTGYNEQFF. CDR3 DNA sequence: TGCGCCAGCAGTCAAAACACCGGGACAGGGTACAATGAGCAGTTCTTC.

V and J are TRBV6-5 and TRBJ1-1; the D is unclear. V shed 3 bases and J shed 5 bases, with 10 bases lying between them. The CDR3 spans 13 residues. Germline values: CDR1 MNHEY, CDR2 SVGAGI. Written as DNA, the CDR3 is TGTGCCAGCAGTTATAATGGGGAGACTGAAGCTTTCTTT. Protein sequence: CASSYNGETEAFF.

This clone occurred once. The chain employs TRBV27 and TRBJ2-7, with 10 bases aligning to TRBD2. Trimming at V came to 2 bases and at J to 4 bases, leaving 8 bases not matched to a gene. The germline V gene encodes CDR1 MNHEY and CDR2 SMNVEV (reference sequence). The CDR3 length is 16 residues. CDR3 sequence reads: CASSLASGGASYEQYF. CDR3 DNA sequence: TGTGCCAGCAGTTTAGCTAGCGGGGGAGCGTCGTACGAGCAGTACTTC.

The genes are TRBV4-2 and TRBJ2-1, with D possibly matching TRBD1 (5 bases). The germline V and J ends were trimmed by 1 base and 7 bases, with 8 bases remaining between them. This CDR3 is built from 13 residues. CDR1 and CDR2 from the germline V gene are LGHNA and YNFKEQ. The CDR3 spells CASSQGGENEQFF. CDR3 coding DNA: TGTGCCAGCAGCCAAGGGGGCGAGAATGAGCAGTTCTTC.

This clone was seen only once. CDR3: CASSQEVGAGANVLTF. The CDR3 DNA follows: TGCGCCAGCAGCCAAGAAGTTGGGGCTGGGGCCAACGTCCTGACTTTC. The chain is built from TRBV4-1 and TRBJ2-6; D call uncertain. The length of the CDR3 is 16 residues. The germline gives CDR1 MGHRA, CDR2 YSYEKL. The V end was cut by 0 bases, the J end by 2 bases, with 8 bases between.

A remark on this clone: The sample carries other DNA sequences with the same CDR3. The chain has TRBV27 and TRBJ2-7; D may match TRBD1 or TRBD2 (5 bases each). The CDR3 consists of 12 residues. From germline, CDR1 is MNHEY and CDR2 SMNVEV (reference sequence). V was cut by 2 bases and J by 3 bases, with 5 bases left in between. The CDR3 loop is CASSLGGYEQYF. The DNA of the CDR3 is TGTGCCAGCAGTTTAGGGGGCTACGAGCAGTACTTC.

This sequence joins TRBV19 and TRBJ1-4; TRBD1 matches 9 bases. The V and J ends lost 5 bases and 1 base, in that order; junction bases with no gene match: 5. CDR1 is LNHDA, CDR2 SQIVND, per germline (reference sequence). This CDR3 comprises 16 residues. The CDR3 here is CASSWDREVTNEKLFF. The CDR3 DNA reads as TGTGCCAGTAGTTGGGACAGGGAGGTAACTAATGAAAAACTGTTTTTT.

The chain has TRBV7-9 and TRBJ2-1; 12 nucleotides agree with TRBD2. Germline-derived CDR1 and CDR2 are SEHNR and FQNEAQ (reference sequence). With 4 bases clipped from V and 6 bases from J, the junction kept 16 bases outside the gene matches. The CDR3 has 19 residues. The CDR3 is CASSSSHTASGGAFNEQFF. CDR3 DNA: TGTGCCAGCAGCTCCTCCCATACGGCTAGCGGGGGGGCATTCAATGAGCAGTTCTTC.

V and J are TRBV7-9 and TRBJ2-2; D may be TRBD1 (6 bases). Trimming took off 3 bases at V and 7 bases at J, with 9 bases between the two ends. This CDR3 spans 13 amino acids. Germline V gives CDR1 SEHNR, CDR2 FQNEAQ (reference sequence). The CDR3 DNA is TGTGCCAGCAGCTTTGGGGGCAGCGGGGAGCTGTTTTTT. Translating gives CASSFGGSGELFF.

This chain connects TRBV15 to TRBJ2-7, with 7 nucleotides matching TRBD1. Germline CDR1 reads LNHNV; CDR2 reads YYDKDF (reference sequence). The CDR3 is made up of 13 amino acids. Unmatched junction bases numbered 3, after V lost 7 bases and J lost 0 bases. The CDR3 region is CATTQGNSYEQYF. CDR3 DNA sequence: TGTGCCACCACACAGGGGAACTCCTACGAGCAGTACTTC.

This clone was seen once. This sequence joins TRBV30 and TRBJ1-2; a weak D match, TRBD1 (6 bases). V shed 2 bases and J shed 4 bases, with 20 bases lying between them. The CDR3 totals 16 residues. Germline CDR1 and CDR2: GTSNPN and SVGIG (reference sequence). CDR3 nucleotide sequence: TGTGCCTGGAGTCTCAAAGGCGGGACAATAATCTATGGCTACACCTTC. Its protein is CAWSLKGGTIIYGYTF.

The chain has TRBV6-6 and TRBJ1-6; D unclear. Trimming left V 3 bases short and J 4 bases short, with 1 base between. This CDR3 has 12 amino acids. Germline values: CDR1 MNHNY, CDR2 SVGAGI (reference sequence). The DNA of the CDR3 is TGTGCCAGCAGTTATTATAATTCACCCCTCCACTTT. Amino acid sequence: CASSYYNSPLHF.

V and J are TRBV7-9 and TRBJ1-4; maybe TRBD1 (6 bases). V was pared by 5 bases and J by 7 bases, with 14 bases between. The CDR3 runs 14 residues. CDR1 is SEHNR, CDR2 FQNEAQ, per germline (reference sequence). The CDR3 nucleotides are TGTGCCAGCAGCGCCCCTAACAGGGCTGAAAAACTGTTTTTT. Protein: CASSAPNRAEKLFF. Using reference TRBV7-9 and TRBJ1-4 for the parts outside the CDR3, the full variable domain is DTGVSQNPRHKITKRGQNVTFRCDPISEHNRLYWYRQTLGQGPEFLTYFQNEAQLEKSRLLSDRFSAERPKGSFSTLEIQRTEQGDSAMYLCASSAPNRAEKLFFGSGTQLSVL.

This chain connects TRBV6-1 to TRBJ1-6; D is unclear. In germline, CDR1 is MNHNS, CDR2 SASEGT. V lost 1 base and J 7 bases, leaving 11 bases between the germline ends. CDR3 length: 15 amino acids. The CDR3: CASSEEVRWNSPLHF. The CDR3 DNA reads as TGTGCCAGCAGTGAAGAAGTCAGGTGGAATTCACCCCTCCACTTT.

V usage is TRBV5-1 and J usage is TRBJ1-3, with D perhaps TRBD1 (5 bases). This CDR3 spans 15 amino acids. V was shortened by 4 bases and J by 0 bases, with 11 bases between the two germline ends. The germline gives CDR1 SGHRS, CDR2 YFSETQ. This chain's CDR3 is CASSGGGTSGNTIYF. CDR3 nucleotide sequence: TGCGCCAGCAGCGGTGGGGGTACCTCTGGAAACACCATATATTTT.

The V call is TRBV9, the J call TRBJ2-1, with unresolved D. CDR1 and CDR2 (germline): SGDLS, YYNGEE. V lost 3 bases and J 5 bases, leaving 6 bases between the germline ends. This CDR3 has 12 residues. CDR3: CASSAQNNEQFF. The CDR3 DNA reads as TGTGCCAGCAGCGCCCAAAACAATGAGCAGTTCTTC.

The chain links TRBV15 to TRBJ2-2, with D possibly TRBD1 on 6 matching bases. The germline V and J ends were trimmed by 0 bases and 5 bases, with 10 bases remaining between them. This CDR3 region has 15 residues. Per germline, CDR1 LNHNV and CDR2 YYDKDF (reference sequence). This CDR3 is CATSREGALTGELFF. The CDR3 region has the DNA TGTGCCACCAGCAGAGAGGGGGCGCTGACCGGGGAGCTGTTTTTT. Full variable domain (remainder filled in from reference TRBV15 and TRBJ2-2): DAMVIQNPRYQVTQFGKPVTLSCSQTLNHNVMYWYQQKSSQAPKLLFHYYDKDFNNEADTPDNFQSRRPNTSFCFLDIRSPGLGDTAMYLCATSREGALTGELFFGEGSRLTVL.

In its sample, this clone was seen once. The chain recombines TRBV21-1 with TRBJ2-3. TRBV21-1 has pseudogene status. This CDR3 has 17 amino acids. CDR3 protein: CASSKDPLGYYTDTQYF. The CDR3 DNA reads as TGTGCCAGCAGCAAAGACCCTTTGGGCTACTACACAGATACGCAGTATTTT.